The entry that follows covers one T cell receptor (beta chain) sequence. The antigen is not known. It was by 5'RACE with 10-nucleotide random UMIs that the cDNA was made. Each CDR3 protein gets one entry after TCRdb re-called the 5' RACE reads with MiXCR. The sample holds around 56,000 distinct CDR3 sequences, 24% seen once. Germline assignment: CDR1 DFQATT and CDR2 SNEGSKA (reference sequence). V was shortened by 6 bases and J by 4 bases, with 15 bases between the two germline ends. There are 13 residues in the CDR3. The record originates from a study of neurological immune-mediated disorders. General study results and limits: Among expanded clones, no CDR3 amino acid sequences were shared across subjects, a pattern suggesting private repertoires in all groups.

The time point: technical triplicate 2. The unsorted libraries were produced from 2 million PBMCs held at -80 C. This chain uses TRBV20-1 with TRBJ1-1; D is perhaps TRBD1 (5 bases). The sample consisted of PBMCs. The TCR comes from a man aged 55 to 70 with HTLV-1-associated myelopathy (HAM/TSP). The CDR3 nucleotides read TGCAGTGCCCGGAGGCAGGGTGGCACTGAAGCTTTCTTT. This encodes CSARRQGGTEAFF.